This T cell receptor (beta chain) was identified during a study of graft-versus-host responses after intestinal transplantation (dated by TCRdb to 2020 to 2023). Some background on the complete study: The transplants that recipients received were multivisceral, liver-intestinal, or isolated intestinal. All recipients received anti-thymocyte globulin induction followed by maintenance tacrolimus and steroids for around three years. The cohort enrolled approximately 24 intestinal transplant recipients including one retransplant, and a few patients lacking pretransplant specimens were excluded. Donor T cell macrochimerism was defined as a peak of at least 4% donor T cells among recipient peripheral blood mononuclear cells. Instead of going to the commercial service, samples from a few later patients were sequenced in-house on an Illumina MiSeq and processed with MiXCR. Alloreactive clones were identified by sequencing pre-transplant mixed lymphocyte reaction products and comparing them with unstimulated pre-transplant donor and recipient T cells. Bulk TCR-beta CDR3 sequencing was used to track graft-versus-host and host-versus-graft alloreactive T cell clones in the graft, circulation and bone marrow after intestinal transplantation. What the work shows at the level of the full study, not this receptor alone: The conclusions were limited by the relatively low number and heterogeneity of the intestinal transplant patients. GvH clones turned up in recipient bone marrow, with some appearing earlier in ileal mucosa or blood, a pattern consistent with an intestinal mucosal origin. In the allografts of patients with donor T cell macrochimerism, GvH to HvG T cell clonal ratios were high. Peak levels of circulating GvH clones were associated with declines in HvG clones early after transplant.

The receptor library was made with the immunoSEQ multiplex PCR assay. For most patients, genomic DNA was isolated using the Qiagen DNeasy Blood and Tissue Kit and was shipped frozen to Adaptive Biotechnologies for TCR sequencing. High-throughput TCR-beta CDR3 sequencing of genomic DNA from most patients was performed by Adaptive Biotechnologies. The authors' analysis ran thus. TCR sequencing data were retrieved from Adaptive's ImmunoSEQ software for roughly 17 patients, whereas a few other patients were processed with MiXCR and VDJtools. To correct CD4 versus CD8 sorting errors, sequences present in both subsets at a frequency ratio below 5:1 were removed. CDR3 nucleotide sequences shared by donor and recipient were removed because the origin of these sequences could not be assigned. To count as alloreactive, a clone needed at least 2-fold expansion over unstimulated cells and a minimum CFSE-low frequency of 0.002% (template counts) or 0.001% (read counts). Mappable clones were those detected in sequenced pre-transplant spleen, lymph node, or MLR CFSE-low populations of the donor or recipient. Cumulative frequency of alloreactive clones was calculated as a percentage of all sequences weighted by copy number. This immuneACCESS table, as held by TCRdb, lists in-frame sequences with V and J called but not all clones. Of the missing ones, under half trace to an unresolved V gene in checked studies; the others have no known cause. For V, J and clone size, that table is used; D and trimming come from the DNA. The sample contains 77,000 or so clones, over 85% of them found a single time. The ten biggest clones cover around 0.57% of the sample.

Reading from cysteine to phenylalanine, the CDR3 counts 15 amino acids. Solely the CDR3 DNA is kept, with 45 bases framed from the first base. The germline V gene sets CDR1 to SGHTA and CDR2 to FQGNSA. A distance of 13 bases separates the germline ends of V and J, which lose 3 bases and 2 bases respectively. Regarding this clone: Its antigen is not yet known. The sample holds no much larger clone one base away, and base qualities are not on file.

Interpreted using the paper, the time point label stands for: cells obtained before transplantation from donor or recipient. CD3+CD4+ and CD3+CD8+ populations were FACS-sorted from unstimulated pre-transplant donor and recipient cells taken from spleen or lymph nodes. Rearrangement joined TRBV7-2 to TRBJ2-5, with the D call perhaps TRBD1 or TRBD2, as 5 bases match in each case. This TCR came from a human donor who received an intestinal transplant. Sample: unstimulated CD8+ T cells sorted from spleen or lymph node cells, taken before intestinal transplant. Here the CDR3 is given as CASSLRDGIQETQYF. In nucleotide form, the sequence is TGTGCCAGCAGCTTGAGGGACGGAATTCAAGAGACCCAGTACTTC.